Here is one T cell receptor beta chain with its context. Antigen: not known. Germline V gene sequence: CDR1 DFQATT, CDR2 SNEGSKA (reference sequence). The CDR3 consists of 11 residues. V was pared by 5 bases and J by 8 bases, with 12 bases between. Clones were read by immunoSEQ multiplex PCR, and TCRdb kept only the in-frame ones, dropping some. The sample lists 220,000 or so clones, 80% to 90% occurring once. The data are from a study of cytomegalovirus exposure and HLA in healthy donors. The wider study: The 120 validation repertoires and the 666 first-cohort repertoires shared a platform, a later analysis reported.

Study-wide results and limits: Cytomegalovirus-associated TCR beta chains were listed, numbering 150 to 200. With high specificity and sensitivity, the classifier reportedly diagnosed cytomegalovirus status.

This chain links TRBV20-1 with TRBJ1-2; D is undetermined. The sequenced sample was PBMCs. This receptor was obtained from a woman between 18 and 29 years old in good health and CMV-seropositive. The CDR3 loop reads CSAPNSGGYTF. The CDR3 nucleotides are TGCAGTGCTCCAAATAGCGGGGGCTACACCTTC.